A selection of T cell receptor beta chains follows, all from one sample in a study of blood T cell repertoires in COVID-19. Only in-frame clones appear in the TCRdb table, and some are missing; sequencing was by immunoSEQ multiplex PCR. The sample consists of 200,000 to 250,000 clones, 80% to 90% of them appearing once. The sequencing sample was made of PBMCs or T cells enriched from blood (not recorded which). Receptors originate from a woman between 40 and 50 years old with acute COVID-19. Both conserved end residues are part of each CDR3. Fields, in order: V gene, J gene, clone size, D gene, CDR3 protein, CDR3 DNA. A D gene is named only where the DNA matches it firmly. Expanded clones get a size class; other rows say once, few or many, or leave the size out.

TRBV19	TRBJ2-1	-	TRBD2	CASSIDPPLAGVILNEQFF	TGTGCCAGTAGTATAGATCCCCCGCTAGCGGGAGTAATTTTGAATGAGCAGTTCTTC
TRBV6-2/TRBV6-3	TRBJ2-1	-	TRBD2	CASSYSGTSGSSSYNEQFF	TGTGCCAGCAGTTACTCGGGGACTAGCGGATCCAGCTCCTACAATGAGCAGTTCTTC
TRBV11-3	TRBJ2-1	few	-	CASSSSALYNEQFF	TGTGCCAGCAGCTCTAGCGCCCTTTACAATGAGCAGTTCTTC
TRBV30	TRBJ1-1	-	-	CAWIRSRLTNTEAFF	TGTGCCTGGATACGGTCCAGATTGACTAACACTGAAGCTTTCTTT
TRBV24-1	TRBJ2-1	-	TRBD1	CATSDYGTVIDEQFF	TGTGCCACCAGTGATTACGGGACAGTCATCGATGAGCAGTTCTTC
TRBV5-1	TRBJ1-1	-	TRBD1	CASSPQGAGTEAFF	TGCGCCAGCAGCCCACAGGGGGCGGGCACTGAAGCTTTCTTT
TRBV10-2	TRBJ2-7	-	-	CASSRESYEQYF	TGCGCCAGCTCCCGGGAGTCCTACGAGCAGTACTTC
TRBV28	TRBJ1-5	-	-	CASSLAQSNQPQHF	TGTGCCAGCAGTTTAGCTCAGTCGAATCAGCCCCAGCATTTT
TRBV28	TRBJ2-1	-	-	CASSTPGSLSYNEQFF	TGTGCCAGCAGTACGCCCGGGTCTCTCTCCTACAATGAGCAGTTCTTC
TRBV2	TRBJ2-7	-	TRBD1	CASRQGNNRGEQYF	TGTGCCAGCCGACAGGGGAATAACAGGGGCGAGCAGTACTTC
TRBV15	TRBJ1-2	-	TRBD1	CATSSQPGQVWIRDGYTF	TGTGCCACCAGCAGCCAACCTGGACAGGTCTGGATTCGCGATGGCTACACCTTC
TRBV19	TRBJ1-3	-	-	CASSGGARAFGNTIYF	TGTGCCAGCTCCGGGGGGGCCAGGGCTTTCGGAAACACCATATATTTT
TRBV6-2/TRBV6-3	TRBJ1-5	-	-	CASSRGDAGGIQPQHF	TGTGCCAGCAGTCGTGGGGACGCCGGAGGGATTCAGCCCCAGCATTTT
TRBV19	TRBJ1-3	-	-	CASDRSSGNTIYF	TGTGCCAGTGACAGGAGCTCTGGAAACACCATATATTTT
TRBV19	TRBJ2-7	-	TRBD2	CASSRGGTRYEQYF	TGTGCCAGTAGTAGGGGGGGGACTAGGTACGAGCAGTACTTC
TRBV9	TRBJ2-1	once	TRBD1	CASSATGTANEQFF	TGTGCCAGCAGCGCCACCGGGACAGCCAATGAGCAGTTCTTC